This T cell receptor (beta chain) was identified during a study of blood T cell repertoires in COVID-19. Study summary: PBMCs, B-cell-depleted T cells, or T cells provided the cDNA or gDNA that made up the material.

Looked up from germline, CDR1 is SGHDT and CDR2 is YYEEEE. The V end was cut by 2 bases, the J end by 4 bases, with 9 bases between. This CDR3 contains 14 residues. Produced via immunoSEQ multiplex PCR; TCRdb's table is partial and in-frame only. The repertoire holds 350,000 to 450,000 clones, over 75% seen once, with roughly 1.1% in the top ten. The sample taken for sequencing was PBMCs or T cells enriched from blood (not recorded which). The clonotype originates from a man under 40 who had recovered from COVID-19. The chain couples TRBV5-6 to TRBJ1-4; no clear D gene. The CDR3 loop is CASSFGQNNEKLFF. CDR3 in DNA: TGTGCCAGCAGCTTTGGGCAGAATAATGAAAAACTGTTTTTT. Together with reference TRBV5-6 and TRBJ1-4, the CDR3 gives the full variable domain: DAGVTQSPTHLIKTRGQQVTLRCSPKSGHDTVSWYQQALGQGPQFIFQYYEEEERQRGNFPDRFSGHQFPNYSSELNVNALLLGDSALYLCASSFGQNNEKLFFGSGTQLSVL.